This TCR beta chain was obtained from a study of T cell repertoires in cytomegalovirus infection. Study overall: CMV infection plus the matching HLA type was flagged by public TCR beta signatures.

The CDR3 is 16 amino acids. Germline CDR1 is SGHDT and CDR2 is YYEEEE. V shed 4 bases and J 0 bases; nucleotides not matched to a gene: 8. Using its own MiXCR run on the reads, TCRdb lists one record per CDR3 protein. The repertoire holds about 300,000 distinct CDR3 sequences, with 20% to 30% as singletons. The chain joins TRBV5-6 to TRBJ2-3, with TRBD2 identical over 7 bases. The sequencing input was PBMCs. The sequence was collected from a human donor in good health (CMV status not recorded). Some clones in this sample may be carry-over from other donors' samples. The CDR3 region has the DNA TGTGCCAGCAGCCTGCTAGCGGACCTAAGCACAGATACGCAGTATTTT. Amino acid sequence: CASSLLADLSTDTQYF.